This T cell receptor beta chain was captured in a study of graft-versus-host responses after intestinal transplantation. In the study overall: The transplants performed in recipients were multivisceral, liver-intestinal, or isolated intestinal. All recipients were given anti-thymocyte globulin induction, and tacrolimus and steroids were then administered for roughly 3 years. General study points: Clonal ratios of graft-versus-host to host-versus-graft in allografts were high for patients exhibiting graft-donor T cell macrochimerism. Circulating GvH clones peaking coincided with falling HvG clones soon after transplant.

With regard to this clone: The target antigen is unknown.

The data were produced by immunoSEQ multiplex PCR, yet TCRdb's version contains in-frame clones alone and is incomplete. The sample contains roughly 92,000 clones, 90% of which appear only once. The source of this sequence is a human donor who received an intestinal transplant. The sample here was unstimulated CD4+ T cells sorted from spleen or lymph node cells, taken before intestinal transplant.

Written as DNA, the CDR3 is TGTGCCAGCAGTCCTAGGCCCCCCCATAATTCACCCCTCCACTTT. Encoded protein: CASSPRPPHNSPLHF. V usage is TRBV27 and J usage is TRBJ1-6; no clear D. Germline V gene lookup returns CDR1 MNHEY and CDR2 SMNVEV (reference sequence). The CDR3 spans 15 residues. V shed 5 bases and J shed 5 bases, with 13 bases lying between them.